One and the same sample provided the 5 T cell receptor beta chains below, sequenced in a study of blood T cell repertoires in COVID-19 (dated by TCRdb to 2018 to 2021). The library was produced with the immunoSEQ multiplex PCR assay. TCRdb obtained this table from immuneACCESS and retained in-frame rearrangements with V and J assigned. These tables miss some clones; where compared with another copy, unresolved V genes account for less than half of the shortfall, and the remainder is unexplained. This sample is represented by 120,000 to 150,000 clones; 80% to 90% of them were singletons. The top ten hold over 35% of the sample. Material for sequencing was peripheral blood. These receptors came from a man aged 50 or older who had recovered from COVID-19.

This chain uses TRBV2 with TRBJ2-2; 9 bases line up with TRBD2. The CDR3 contains 14 residues. Germline values: CDR1 SNHLY, CDR2 FYNNEI. The ends lost 3 bases at V and 5 bases at J; junction bases unmatched: 1. CDR3 sequence (DNA): TGTGCCAGCAGTGAGCTAGCGGGGACCGGGGAGCTGTTTTTT. Encoded protein: CASSELAGTGELFF.

The chain couples TRBV30 to TRBJ2-2; 7 nucleotides align to TRBD2. CDR1 is GTSNPN and CDR2 is SVGIG in the germline V gene (reference sequence). The V segment lost 6 bases and the J segment 2 bases; nucleotides outside the gene matches: 6. The CDR3 contains 14 residues. The CDR3 nucleotides are TGTGCCTGTGGGGGAGGGGTAAACACCGGGGAGCTGTTTTTT. Protein product: CACGGGVNTGELFF.

V is TRBV20-1 and J is TRBJ1-5, with D uncertain. Deletions cut 3 bases from V and 4 bases from J, with 10 bases between. This CDR3 is built from 13 residues. The germline V gene has CDR1 DFQATT and CDR2 SNEGSKA (reference sequence). The CDR3 loop is CSASMGVNQPQHF. The CDR3 DNA follows: TGCAGTGCTAGTATGGGAGTTAATCAGCCCCAGCATTTT.

The rearrangement joins TRBV7-6 to TRBJ2-5, with D possibly matching TRBD1 (5 bases). The length of the CDR3 is 15 residues. CDR1 and CDR2 from the germline V gene are SGHVS and FNYEAQ. The V end was cut by 2 bases, the J end by 3 bases, with 13 bases between. The CDR3 region is CASSLFGTGEETQYF. CDR3 bases: TGTGCCAGCAGCTTATTTGGCACAGGAGAAGAGACCCAGTACTTC.

The chain links TRBV6-5 to TRBJ1-2; 8 bases are a match to TRBD1. This CDR3 comprises 14 residues. V lost 6 bases to trimming and J lost 3 bases; unmatched junction nucleotides: 6. Looked up from germline, CDR1 is MNHEY and CDR2 is SVGAGI. The CDR3 here is CASSQGQGDYGYTF. For the CDR3, the DNA is TGTGCCAGCAGCCAAGGACAGGGTGACTATGGCTACACCTTC.